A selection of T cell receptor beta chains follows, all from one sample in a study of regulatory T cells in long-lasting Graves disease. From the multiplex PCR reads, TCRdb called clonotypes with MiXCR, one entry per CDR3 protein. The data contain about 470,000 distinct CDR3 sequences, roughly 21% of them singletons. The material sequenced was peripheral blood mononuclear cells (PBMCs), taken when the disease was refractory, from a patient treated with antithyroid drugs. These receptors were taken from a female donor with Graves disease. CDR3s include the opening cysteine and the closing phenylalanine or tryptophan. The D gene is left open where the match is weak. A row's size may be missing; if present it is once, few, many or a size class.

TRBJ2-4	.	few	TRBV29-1	TGCAGCGTCGGGAATAGAGCCAAAAACATTCAGTACTTC	CSVGNRAKNIQYF
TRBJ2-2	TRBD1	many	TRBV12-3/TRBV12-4	TGTGCCAGCAGTTTAGCGCAGGGGGCCGGGGAGCTGTTTTTT	CASSLAQGAGELFF
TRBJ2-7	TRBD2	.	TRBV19	TGTGCCAGTAGTATGACCGCGGGAGGCTACGAGCAGTACTTC	CASSMTAGGYEQYF
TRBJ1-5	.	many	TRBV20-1	TGCAGTGCTAGAGATGCGCCAGGGGATAGTCAGCCCCAGCATTTT	CSARDAPGDSQPQHF
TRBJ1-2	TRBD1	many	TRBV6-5	TGTGCCAGCAGTTACGGGACAGCTAACTATGGCTACACCTTC	CASSYGTANYGYTF
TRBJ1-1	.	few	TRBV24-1	TGTGCCACCAGTGATGGACAGATATCTGAAGCTTTCTTT	CATSDGQISEAFF
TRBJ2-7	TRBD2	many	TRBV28	TGTGCCAGCAGTTTACCGGGGGGAGGCGAGCAGTACTTC	CASSLPGGGEQYF
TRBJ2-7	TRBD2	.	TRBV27	TGTGCCAGCAGCCTAGCGGGAACCCCCTACTACGAGCAGTACTTC	CASSLAGTPYYEQYF
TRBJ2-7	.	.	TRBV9	TGTGCCAGCAGCCAAGGGGCAGGGATAGATTACGAGCAGTACTTC	CASSQGAGIDYEQYF
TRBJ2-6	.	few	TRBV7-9	TGTGCCAGCAGCCCGGGACTTATCCGCTCTGGGGCCAACGTCCTGACTTTC	CASSPGLIRSGANVLTF
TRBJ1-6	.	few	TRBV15	TGTGCCACCAGCAGAGGGGATGCCTATAATTCACCCCTCCACTTT	CATSRGDAYNSPLHF
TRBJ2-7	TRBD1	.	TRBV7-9	TGTGCCAGCAGCTTAGTAAGGGACAGGGCCTACGAGCAGTACTTC	CASSLVRDRAYEQYF
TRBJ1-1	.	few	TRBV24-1	TGTGCCACCAATGCGAGGGAGAACACTGAAGCTTTCTTT	CATNARENTEAFF
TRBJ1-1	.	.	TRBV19	TGTGCCAGTAGCACCCTCAGGGGTGTGAACACTGAAGCTTTCTTT	CASSTLRGVNTEAFF
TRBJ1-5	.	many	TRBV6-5	TGTGCCAGCAGTTCATCATCGTTTAGTCGATCAGGCAATCAGCCCCAGCATTTT	CASSSSSFSRSGNQPQHF
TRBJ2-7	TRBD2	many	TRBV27	TGTGCCAGCAGTCCGAGGCTAGCGGGATACGAGCAGTACTTC	CASSPRLAGYEQYF
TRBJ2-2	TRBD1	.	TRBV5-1	TGCGCCAGCAGCTTCGTAAGGGACAGGGGGAACACCGGGGAGCTGTTTTTT	CASSFVRDRGNTGELFF
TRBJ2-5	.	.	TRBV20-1	TGCAGTGCTGTTCCCAGGGTGGGGGAGACCCAGTACTTC	CSAVPRVGETQYF
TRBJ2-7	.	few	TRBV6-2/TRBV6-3	TGTGCCAGCAGTTATTCATGGTCAGCGGCCTACGAGCAGTACTTC	CASSYSWSAAYEQYF
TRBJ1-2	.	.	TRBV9	TGTGCCAGCAGCGTAGGATGGGTTAACTATGGCTACACCTTC	CASSVGWVNYGYTF
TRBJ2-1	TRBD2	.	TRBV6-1	TGTGCCAGCAGTCGGGACCGGGGACTAGCGGGAGGCCCGTACTCCTACAATGAGCAGTTCTTC	CASSRDRGLAGGPYSYNEQFF
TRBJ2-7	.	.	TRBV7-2	TGTGCCAGCAGCTCCTCTTCGGCGGGCGAGCAGTACTTC	CASSSSSAGEQYF
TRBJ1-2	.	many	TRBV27	TGTGCCAGCAGTGATGAACCTTCAACTAACTATGGCTACACCTTC	CASSDEPSTNYGYTF
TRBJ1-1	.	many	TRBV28	TGTGCCAGCACTGTTGGCCAGAACACTGAAGCTTTCTTT	CASTVGQNTEAFF
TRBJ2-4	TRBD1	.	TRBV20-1	TGCAGTGCGGAGACAGGGGTCGGCAAAAACATTCAGTACTTC	CSAETGVGKNIQYF
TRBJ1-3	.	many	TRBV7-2	TGTGCCAGCAGCCCAAGGACCGTAACTGGAAACACCATATATTTT	CASSPRTVTGNTIYF
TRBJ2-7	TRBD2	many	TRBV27	TGTGCCAGCAGTCCTGGGACTAGAACTCTTCCGGGGCAGTACTTC	CASSPGTRTLPGQYF
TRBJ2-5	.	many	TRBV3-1	TGTGCCAGCAGCCTAACCGCCGGGGCGGCCCAGTACTTC	CASSLTAGAAQYF
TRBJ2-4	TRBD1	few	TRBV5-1	TGCGCCAGCAGCTCACAGGGGGCCAAAAACATTCAGTACTTC	CASSSQGAKNIQYF
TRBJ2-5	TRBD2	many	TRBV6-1	TGTGCCAGCAGTGCGACTAGCGGAGAGACCCAGTACTTC	CASSATSGETQYF
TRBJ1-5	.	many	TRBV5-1	TGCGCCAGCAGCTTGGGGGAGGACGGTCATCAGCCCCAGCATTTT	CASSLGEDGHQPQHF
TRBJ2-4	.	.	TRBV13	TGTGCCAGCAGCTTACGGGAGTGGTCATTAGCCAAAAACATTCAGTACTTC	CASSLREWSLAKNIQYF
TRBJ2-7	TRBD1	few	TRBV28	TGTGCCAGCAGCCGACAGGGGTCGGCGAGGCAGTACTTC	CASSRQGSARQYF
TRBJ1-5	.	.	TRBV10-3	TGTGCCATCAGTGCCCAGGGGATCAATCAGCCCCAGCATTTT	CAISAQGINQPQHF
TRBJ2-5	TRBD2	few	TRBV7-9	TGTGCCAGCAGCCCCCCCGGGAGGGAGACCCAGTACTTC	CASSPPGRETQYF
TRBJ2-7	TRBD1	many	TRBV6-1	TGTGCCAGCAGACACACTCCGGGACAGGGCTACGAGCAGTACTTC	CASRHTPGQGYEQYF
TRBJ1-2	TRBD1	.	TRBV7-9	TGTGCCAGCAGTTCCGGGACAGCTGATGGCTACACCTTC	CASSSGTADGYTF
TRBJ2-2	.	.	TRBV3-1	TGTGCCAGCAGCCAACGCAGAACGACCGGGGAGCTGTTTTTT	CASSQRRTTGELFF
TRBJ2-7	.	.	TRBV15	TGTGCCACCAGCGAAAGATCCGGGACGGGCACCTACGAGCAGTACTTC	CATSERSGTGTYEQYF
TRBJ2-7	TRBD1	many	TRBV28	TGTGCCAGCAGTTCCTACTCGACAGGGCTTCCCGAGCAGTACTTC	CASSSYSTGLPEQYF
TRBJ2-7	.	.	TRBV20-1	TGCAGTGCTAGGTCGATGGACTCCAGCTCCTACGAGCAGTACTTC	CSARSMDSSSYEQYF
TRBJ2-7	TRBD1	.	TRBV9	TGTGCCAGCAGCTCCACTACGCACCATCTACAGGGGGTCCAGGACCTATACGAGCAGTACTTC	CASSSTTHHLQGVQDLYEQYF
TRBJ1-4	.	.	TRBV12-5	TGTGCTAGTGGCCCTGGGTGGCAGGGCTACTTTTCTAATGAAAAACTGTTTTTT	CASGPGWQGYFSNEKLFF
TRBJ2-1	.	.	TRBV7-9	TGTGCCAGCAGTTTAACCAGAAGCGTAACCTTGTACAATGAGCAGTTCTTC	CASSLTRSVTLYNEQFF
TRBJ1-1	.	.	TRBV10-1	TGCGCCAGCCTACGACAGGACGGGGGCACTGAAGCTTTCTTT	CASLRQDGGTEAFF
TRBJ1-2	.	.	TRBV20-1	TGCAGTGCCCCAGGCAGGGGCTATGGCTACACCTTC	CSAPGRGYGYTF
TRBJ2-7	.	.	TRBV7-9	TGTGCCAGCAGCCCAAGGAGTGGCGAGCAGTACTTC	CASSPRSGEQYF
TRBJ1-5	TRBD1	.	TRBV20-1	TGCAGTGCTAGAGGGGACAGGGGAGCTCGTCAGCCCCAGCATTTT	CSARGDRGARQPQHF
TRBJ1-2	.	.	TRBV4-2	TGTGCCAGCAGCCAAGATAATGGTGCCAGTTCATGGGGCTACACCTTC	CASSQDNGASSWGYTF
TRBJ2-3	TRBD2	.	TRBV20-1	TGCAGTGCTCCTGGGACTAGCGAAAACACAGATACGCAGTATTTT	CSAPGTSENTDTQYF
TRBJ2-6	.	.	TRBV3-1	TGTGCCAGCAGCCAAGAAGCCAGCAGGGAGCGCTCTGGGGCCAACGTCCTGACCTTC	CASSQEASRERSGANVLTF
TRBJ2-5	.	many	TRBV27	TGTGCCAGCAGTTTATGGGGCGCAGAGACCCAGTACTTC	CASSLWGAETQYF
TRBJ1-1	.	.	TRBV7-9	TGTGCCAGCAGCCCTAGGGGACGGGTAGGCACTGAAGCTTTCTTT	CASSPRGRVGTEAFF
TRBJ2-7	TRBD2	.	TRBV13	TGTGCCAGCAGCTTAACGGGAGGGCGCGGACTCGAGCAGTACTTC	CASSLTGGRGLEQYF
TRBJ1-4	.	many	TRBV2	TGTGCCAGCAGTGAGGGATCGTGGAAACTGTTTTTT	CASSEGSWKLFF
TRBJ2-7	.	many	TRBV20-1	TGCAGTGCTCTCCGGGACGCACCGTACGAGCAGTACTTC	CSALRDAPYEQYF
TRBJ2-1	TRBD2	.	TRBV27	TGTGCCAGCAGTTTAAGGGGAAGCGGGGGGCCTCGCGATGAGCAGTTCTTC	CASSLRGSGGPRDEQFF